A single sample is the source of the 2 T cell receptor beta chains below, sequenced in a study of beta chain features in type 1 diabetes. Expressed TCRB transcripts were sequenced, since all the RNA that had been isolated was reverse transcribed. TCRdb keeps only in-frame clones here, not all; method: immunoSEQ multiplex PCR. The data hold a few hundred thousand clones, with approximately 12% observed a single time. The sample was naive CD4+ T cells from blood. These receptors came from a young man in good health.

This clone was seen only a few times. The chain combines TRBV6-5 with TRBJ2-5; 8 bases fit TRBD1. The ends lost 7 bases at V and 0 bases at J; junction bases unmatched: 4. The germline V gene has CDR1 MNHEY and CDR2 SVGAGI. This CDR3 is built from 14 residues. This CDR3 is CASTRTGYQETQYF. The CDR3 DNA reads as TGTGCCAGCACTAGGACAGGGTACCAAGAGACCCAGTACTTC.

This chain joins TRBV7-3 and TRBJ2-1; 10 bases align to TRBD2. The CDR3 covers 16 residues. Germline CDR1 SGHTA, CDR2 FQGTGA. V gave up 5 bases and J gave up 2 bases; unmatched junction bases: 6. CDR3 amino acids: CASSQSSGSPYNEQFF. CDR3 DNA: TGTGCCAGCAGCCAATCTAGCGGGAGCCCCTACAATGAGCAGTTCTTC.